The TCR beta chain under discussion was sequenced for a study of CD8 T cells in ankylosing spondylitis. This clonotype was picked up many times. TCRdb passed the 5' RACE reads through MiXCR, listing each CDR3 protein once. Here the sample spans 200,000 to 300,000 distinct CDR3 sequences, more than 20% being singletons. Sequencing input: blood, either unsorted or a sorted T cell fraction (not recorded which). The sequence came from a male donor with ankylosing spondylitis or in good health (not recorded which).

Written as DNA, the CDR3 is TGCGCCAGCAGCTTGGAGGAGGCCACTGAAGCTTTCTTT. Amino acid sequence: CASSLEEATEAFF. This chain uses TRBV5-1 with TRBJ1-1; D is unclear. Trimming removed 0 bases from V and 4 bases from J, with 7 bases in between. From germline, CDR1 is SGHRS and CDR2 YFSETQ. This CDR3 has 13 residues.